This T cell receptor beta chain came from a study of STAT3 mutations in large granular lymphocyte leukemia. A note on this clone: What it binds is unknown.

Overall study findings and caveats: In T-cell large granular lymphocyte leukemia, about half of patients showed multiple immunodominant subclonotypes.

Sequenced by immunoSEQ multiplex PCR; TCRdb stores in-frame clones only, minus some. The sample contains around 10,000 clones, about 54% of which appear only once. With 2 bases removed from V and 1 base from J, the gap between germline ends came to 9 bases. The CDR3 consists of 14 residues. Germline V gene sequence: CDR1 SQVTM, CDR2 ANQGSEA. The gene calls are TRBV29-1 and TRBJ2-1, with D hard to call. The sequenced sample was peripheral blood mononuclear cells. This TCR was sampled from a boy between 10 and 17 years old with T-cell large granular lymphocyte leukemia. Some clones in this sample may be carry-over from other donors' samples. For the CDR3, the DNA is TGCAGCGTTGAATTTGGCCTTTCCTACAATGAGCAGTTCTTC. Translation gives CSVEFGLSYNEQFF.